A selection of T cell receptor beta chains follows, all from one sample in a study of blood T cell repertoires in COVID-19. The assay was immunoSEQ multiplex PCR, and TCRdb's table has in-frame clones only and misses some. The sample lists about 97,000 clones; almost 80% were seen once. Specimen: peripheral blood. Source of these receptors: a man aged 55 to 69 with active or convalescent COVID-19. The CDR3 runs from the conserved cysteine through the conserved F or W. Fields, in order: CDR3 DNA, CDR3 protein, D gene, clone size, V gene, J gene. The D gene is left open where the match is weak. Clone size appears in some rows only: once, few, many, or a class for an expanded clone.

CDR3 DNA: TGTGCCAGCAGCTTAGTCGCAGGGGGGAATGGGCAGTACTTC
CDR3 protein: CASSLVAGGNGQYF
D gene: NA
clone size: NA
V gene: TRBV7-9
J gene: TRBJ2-7

CDR3 DNA: TGCGCCAGCAGCCAAGGACAGGTTAATGAAAAACTGTTTTTT
CDR3 protein: CASSQGQVNEKLFF
D gene: NA
clone size: NA
V gene: TRBV4-1
J gene: TRBJ1-4

CDR3 DNA: TGTGCCAGCAGCCCGCAACCGGGACTCACTAACTATGGCTACACCTTC
CDR3 protein: CASSPQPGLTNYGYTF
D gene: NA
clone size: NA
V gene: TRBV7-2
J gene: TRBJ1-2

CDR3 DNA: TGCGCCAGCAGCCTCTCCCCGGCGGGAGGTAACAATGAGCAGTTCTTC
CDR3 protein: CASSLSPAGGNNEQFF
D gene: TRBD2
clone size: NA
V gene: TRBV5-1
J gene: TRBJ2-1

CDR3 DNA: TGCAGCGTCGCCTTGACCCAGGGAGGTGGCACAGATACGCAGTATTTT
CDR3 protein: CSVALTQGGGTDTQYF
D gene: NA
clone size: NA
V gene: TRBV29-1
J gene: TRBJ2-3

CDR3 DNA: TGTGCCAGCAATGGGCTAGCGGGCAATCAGCCCCAGCATTTT
CDR3 protein: CASNGLAGNQPQHF
D gene: NA
clone size: few
V gene: TRBV28
J gene: TRBJ1-5

CDR3 DNA: TGTGCCAGCAGTTTACAGAGTGAGGTCGGCAATCAGCCCCAGCATTTT
CDR3 protein: CASSLQSEVGNQPQHF
D gene: NA
clone size: NA
V gene: TRBV27
J gene: TRBJ1-5

CDR3 DNA: TGTGCCAGCAGTGACGGGACTATTCTAGATACGCAGTATTTT
CDR3 protein: CASSDGTILDTQYF
D gene: TRBD2
clone size: NA
V gene: TRBV2
J gene: TRBJ2-3

CDR3 DNA: TGTGCCAGCAGCCAAGGACTAGCGGGTAGCACAGATACGCAGTATTTT
CDR3 protein: CASSQGLAGSTDTQYF
D gene: TRBD2
clone size: NA
V gene: TRBV4-2
J gene: TRBJ2-3

CDR3 DNA: TGTGCCAGCAGCTCCATGCAGGGGTCTAATGAAAAACTGTTTTTT
CDR3 protein: CASSSMQGSNEKLFF
D gene: NA
clone size: NA
V gene: TRBV7-2
J gene: TRBJ1-4

CDR3 DNA: TGTGCCAGCAGCCCAAGGCGGCAGCAAGAGACCCAGTACTTC
CDR3 protein: CASSPRRQQETQYF
D gene: NA
clone size: NA
V gene: TRBV5-4
J gene: TRBJ2-5

CDR3 DNA: TGTGCCAGCAGCCAACAGTCCGGGGGGCGTCCTGGCTACACCTTC
CDR3 protein: CASSQQSGGRPGYTF
D gene: NA
clone size: NA
V gene: TRBV6-4
J gene: TRBJ1-2

CDR3 DNA: TGTGCCTGGAGAGACAGGGCCTTTAACACTGAAGCTTTCTTT
CDR3 protein: CAWRDRAFNTEAFF
D gene: TRBD1
clone size: NA
V gene: TRBV30
J gene: TRBJ1-1

CDR3 DNA: TGTGCCAGCTCACCAACCCCTCTCGCGGGGCTCCTCCACTTT
CDR3 protein: CASSPTPLAGLLHF
D gene: NA
clone size: few
V gene: TRBV18
J gene: TRBJ1-6

CDR3 DNA: TGCGCCAGCCGGGACAGCATGAACACTGAAGCTTTCTTT
CDR3 protein: CASRDSMNTEAFF
D gene: TRBD1
clone size: NA
V gene: TRBV5-1
J gene: TRBJ1-1

CDR3 DNA: TGTGCCAGCAGTGAACCGTCTCTCACGGGGGACAATGAGCAGTTCTTC
CDR3 protein: CASSEPSLTGDNEQFF
D gene: NA
clone size: few
V gene: TRBV25-1
J gene: TRBJ2-1

CDR3 DNA: TGCGCCAGCAGCTTGGCCGAGAACTATGGCTACACCTTC
CDR3 protein: CASSLAENYGYTF
D gene: NA
clone size: NA
V gene: TRBV5-1
J gene: TRBJ1-2

CDR3 DNA: TGTGCCAGCAGCCGATTATTCACCGGGACTCCCAAAGGGTCCTACGAGCAGTACTTC
CDR3 protein: CASSRLFTGTPKGSYEQYF
D gene: NA
clone size: NA
V gene: TRBV7-9
J gene: TRBJ2-7

CDR3 DNA: TGTGCCAGTAGTACCGGACACTTTAGCAATCAGCCCCAGCATTTT
CDR3 protein: CASSTGHFSNQPQHF
D gene: NA
clone size: NA
V gene: TRBV19
J gene: TRBJ1-5

CDR3 DNA: TGTGCCAGTAGTACGTTGACTAGCTTCACCGGGGAGCTGTTTTTT
CDR3 protein: CASSTLTSFTGELFF
D gene: TRBD2
clone size: NA
V gene: TRBV19
J gene: TRBJ2-2

CDR3 DNA: TGTGCCAGCAGGGCTCCTCCTGGGGAGGAGACCCAGTACTTC
CDR3 protein: CASRAPPGEETQYF
D gene: NA
clone size: few
V gene: TRBV28
J gene: TRBJ2-5

CDR3 DNA: TGTGCCAGCAGCATAGGACTAGCGGACAATGAGCAGTTCTTC
CDR3 protein: CASSIGLADNEQFF
D gene: TRBD2
clone size: NA
V gene: TRBV7-8
J gene: TRBJ2-1

CDR3 DNA: TGCAGCGTCCGGACAGGGTCTCATGGCTACACCTTC
CDR3 protein: CSVRTGSHGYTF
D gene: TRBD1
clone size: NA
V gene: TRBV29-1
J gene: TRBJ1-2

CDR3 DNA: TGTGCCAGCAGCCCGACTAGCGGCCACAATGAGCAGTTCTTC
CDR3 protein: CASSPTSGHNEQFF
D gene: TRBD2
clone size: NA
V gene: TRBV7-9
J gene: TRBJ2-1

CDR3 DNA: TGTGCCAGCAGGTCACCGGGACTAGCGGGACTAGGGGGTGCCGGGGAGCTGTTTTTT
CDR3 protein: CASRSPGLAGLGGAGELFF
D gene: TRBD2
clone size: NA
V gene: TRBV11-2
J gene: TRBJ2-2